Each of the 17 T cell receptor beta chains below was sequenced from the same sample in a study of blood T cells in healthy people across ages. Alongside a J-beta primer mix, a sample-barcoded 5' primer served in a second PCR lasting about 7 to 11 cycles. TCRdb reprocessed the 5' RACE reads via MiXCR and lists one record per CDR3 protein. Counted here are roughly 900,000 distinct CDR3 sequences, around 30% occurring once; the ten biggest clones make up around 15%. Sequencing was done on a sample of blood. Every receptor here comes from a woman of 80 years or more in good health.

The CDR3, as DNA: TGTGCCAGCAGCTCCCGCGAACTAAGGGGCCCAGATACGCAGTATTTT. Translating it yields CASSSRELRGPDTQYF. The genes are TRBV7-8 and TRBJ2-3, with TRBD1 as a possible D gene (5 bases). Trimming took 4 bases from V and 4 from J, leaving 18 bases between them. The CDR3 has 16 amino acids. Germline assignment: CDR1 SGHVS and CDR2 FQNEAQ.

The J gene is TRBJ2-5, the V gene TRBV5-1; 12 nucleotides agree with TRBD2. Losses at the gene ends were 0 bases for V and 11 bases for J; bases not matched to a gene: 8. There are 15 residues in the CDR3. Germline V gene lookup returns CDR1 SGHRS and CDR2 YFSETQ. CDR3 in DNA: TGCGCCAGCAGCTTGGGACTAGCGGGGGACAATGAGCAGTACTTC. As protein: CASSLGLAGDNEQYF. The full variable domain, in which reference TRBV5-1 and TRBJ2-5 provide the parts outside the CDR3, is KAGVTQTPRYLIKTRGQQVTLSCSPISGHRSVSWYQQTPGQGLQFLFEYFSETQRNKGNFPGRFSGRQFSNSRSEMNVSTLELGDSALYLCASSLGLAGDNEQYFGPGTRLLVL.

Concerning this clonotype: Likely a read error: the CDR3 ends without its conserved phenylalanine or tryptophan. The DNA for the CDR3 is TGTGCCAGCATGGGGTCTGGAGGGTTGATCATCGGGGAGCTGTTTTCT. It yields the protein CASMGSGGLIIGELFS. The rearrangement links TRBV28 to TRBJ2-2; the D gene is possibly TRBD2 (6 bases). Germline CDR1 and CDR2: MDHEN and SYDVKM. V shed 7 bases and J shed 7 bases, with 22 bases lying between them. The CDR3 spans 16 residues.

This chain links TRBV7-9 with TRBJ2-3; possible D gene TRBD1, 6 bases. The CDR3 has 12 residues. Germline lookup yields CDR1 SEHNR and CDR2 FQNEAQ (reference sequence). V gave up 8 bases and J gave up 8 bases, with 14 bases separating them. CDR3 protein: CASARQDITQYF. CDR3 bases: TGTGCCAGCGCCCGACAGGATATTACGCAGTATTTT.

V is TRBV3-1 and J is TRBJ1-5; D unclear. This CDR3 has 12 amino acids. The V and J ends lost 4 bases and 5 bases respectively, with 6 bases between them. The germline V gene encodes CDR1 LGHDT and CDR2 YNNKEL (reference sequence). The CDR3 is CASSLLYQPQHF. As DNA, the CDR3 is TGTGCCAGCAGCCTACTTTATCAGCCCCAGCATTTT.

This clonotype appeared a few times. Written as DNA, the CDR3 is TGTGCCAGCCGTGGAGGGTCCCTCGGAGAGCAGTACTTC. Translation: CASRGGSLGEQYF. This chain joins TRBV7-9 and TRBJ2-7; TRBD2 is a possible D gene (6 bases). The V end lost 8 bases, the J end lost 7 bases, and 18 bases lay between the germline ends. CDR3 size: 13 residues. Looked up from germline, CDR1 is SEHNR and CDR2 is FQNEAQ (reference sequence).

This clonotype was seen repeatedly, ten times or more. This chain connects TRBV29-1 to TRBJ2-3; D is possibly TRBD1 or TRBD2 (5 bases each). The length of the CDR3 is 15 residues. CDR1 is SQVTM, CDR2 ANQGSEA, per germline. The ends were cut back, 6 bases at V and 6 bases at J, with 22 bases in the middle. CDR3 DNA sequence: TGCAGCGTCCGCCTCCTGGACATTGGGACGGATACGCAGTATTTT. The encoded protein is CSVRLLDIGTDTQYF.

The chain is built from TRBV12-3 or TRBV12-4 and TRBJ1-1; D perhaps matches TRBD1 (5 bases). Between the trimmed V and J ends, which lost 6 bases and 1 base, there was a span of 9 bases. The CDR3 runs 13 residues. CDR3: CASRGRANTEAFF. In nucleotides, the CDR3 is TGTGCCAGCAGGGGACGGGCGAACACTGAAGCTTTCTTT.

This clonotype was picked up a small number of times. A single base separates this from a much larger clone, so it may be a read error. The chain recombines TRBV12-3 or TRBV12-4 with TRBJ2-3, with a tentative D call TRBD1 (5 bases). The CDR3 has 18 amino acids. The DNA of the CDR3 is TGTGCCAGCAGTTTTGGGCCCCACTGGGGCTCGAGCACAGATACGCGGTATTTT. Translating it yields CASSFGPHWGSSTDTRYF.

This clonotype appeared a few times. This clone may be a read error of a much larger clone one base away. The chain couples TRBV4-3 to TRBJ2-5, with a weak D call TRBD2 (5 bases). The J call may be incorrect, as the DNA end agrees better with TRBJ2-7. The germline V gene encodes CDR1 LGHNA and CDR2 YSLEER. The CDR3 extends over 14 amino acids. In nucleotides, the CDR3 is TGCGCCAGCAGCCAAGGTATTCCGGGATCCGAGCAGTACTTC. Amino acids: CASSQGIPGSEQYF.

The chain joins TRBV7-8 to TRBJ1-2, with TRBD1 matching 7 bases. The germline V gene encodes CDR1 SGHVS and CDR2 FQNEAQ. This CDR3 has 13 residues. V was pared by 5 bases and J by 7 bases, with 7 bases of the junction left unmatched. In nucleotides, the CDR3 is TGTGCCAGCAGCCGGAGGGACAGCTCTGGCTACACCTTC. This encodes CASSRRDSSGYTF.

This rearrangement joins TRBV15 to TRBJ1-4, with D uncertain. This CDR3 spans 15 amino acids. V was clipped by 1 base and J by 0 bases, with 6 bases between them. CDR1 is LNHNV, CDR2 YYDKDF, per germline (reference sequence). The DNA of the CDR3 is TGTGCCACCAGCAGAGTCGGGGCAACTAATGAAAAACTGTTTTTT. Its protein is CATSRVGATNEKLFF.

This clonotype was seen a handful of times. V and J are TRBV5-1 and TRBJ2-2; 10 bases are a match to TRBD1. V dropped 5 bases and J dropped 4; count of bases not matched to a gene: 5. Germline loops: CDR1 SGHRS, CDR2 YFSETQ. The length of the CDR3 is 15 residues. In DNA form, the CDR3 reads TGCGCCAGCAGACGACAGGGGGCAAGCACCGGGGAGCTGTTTTTT. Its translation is CASRRQGASTGELFF.

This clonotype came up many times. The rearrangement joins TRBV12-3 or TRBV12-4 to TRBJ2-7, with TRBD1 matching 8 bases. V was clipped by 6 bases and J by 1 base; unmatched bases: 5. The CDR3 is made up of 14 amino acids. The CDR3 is CASSPGQASYEQYF. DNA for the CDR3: TGTGCCAGCAGCCCGGGACAGGCTTCCTACGAGCAGTACTTC.

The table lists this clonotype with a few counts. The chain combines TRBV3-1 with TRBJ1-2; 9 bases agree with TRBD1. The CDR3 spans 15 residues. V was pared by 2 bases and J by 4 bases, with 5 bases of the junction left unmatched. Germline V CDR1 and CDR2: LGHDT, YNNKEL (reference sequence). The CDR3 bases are TGTGCCAGCAGCCAATCGACAGGGGGAGGCTATGGCTACACCTTC. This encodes CASSQSTGGGYGYTF.

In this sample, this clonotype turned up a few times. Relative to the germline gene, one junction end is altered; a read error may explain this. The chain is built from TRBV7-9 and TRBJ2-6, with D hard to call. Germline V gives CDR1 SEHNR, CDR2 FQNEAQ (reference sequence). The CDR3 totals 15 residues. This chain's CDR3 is CASSSRGSGVNVLTF. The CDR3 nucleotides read TGTGCCAGCAGCTCGCGAGGCTCTGGGGTCAACGTCCTGACTTTC.

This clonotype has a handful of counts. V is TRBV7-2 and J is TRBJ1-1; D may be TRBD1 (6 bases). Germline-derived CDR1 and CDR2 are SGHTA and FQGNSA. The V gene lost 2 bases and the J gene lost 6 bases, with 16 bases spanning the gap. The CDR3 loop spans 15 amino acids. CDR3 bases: TGTGCCAGCAGCTTACATACAGGGTCAACGGCTGAAGCTTTCTTT. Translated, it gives CASSLHTGSTAEAFF. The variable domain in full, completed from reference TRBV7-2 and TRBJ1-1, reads GAGVSQSPSNKVTEKGKDVELRCDPISGHTALYWYRQSLGQGLEFLIYFQGNSAPDKSGLPSDRFSAERTGGSVSTLTIQRTQQEDSAVYLCASSLHTGSTAEAFFGQGTRLTVV.